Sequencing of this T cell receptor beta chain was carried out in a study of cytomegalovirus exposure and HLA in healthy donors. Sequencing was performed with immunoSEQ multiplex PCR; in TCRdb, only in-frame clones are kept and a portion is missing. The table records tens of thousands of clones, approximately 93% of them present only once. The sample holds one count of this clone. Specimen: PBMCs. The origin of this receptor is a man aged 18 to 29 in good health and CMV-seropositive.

CDR3 DNA sequence: TGTGCCAGCAGCGCCCAGGGGGCGGGCCCAGATACGCAGTATTTT. It is translated as CASSAQGAGPDTQYF. The V and J genes are TRBV7-3 and TRBJ2-3; 8 bases align to TRBD1. The germline gives CDR1 SGHTA, CDR2 FQGTGA. The length of the CDR3 is 15 residues. J gave up 4 bases and V 5 bases, and 8 bases lay outside the gene matches.